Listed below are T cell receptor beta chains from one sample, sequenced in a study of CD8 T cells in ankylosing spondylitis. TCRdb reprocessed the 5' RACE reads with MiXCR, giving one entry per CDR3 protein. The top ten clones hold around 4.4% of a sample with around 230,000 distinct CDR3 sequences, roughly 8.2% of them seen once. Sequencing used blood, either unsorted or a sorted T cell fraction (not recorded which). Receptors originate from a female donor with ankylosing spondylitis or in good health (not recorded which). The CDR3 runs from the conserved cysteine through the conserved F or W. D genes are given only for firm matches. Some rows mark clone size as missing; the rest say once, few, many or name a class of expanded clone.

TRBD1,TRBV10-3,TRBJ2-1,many,TGTGCCATCAGTGGCAGGGGGCAGGACTCCTACAATGAGCAGTTCTTC,CAISGRGQDSYNEQFF
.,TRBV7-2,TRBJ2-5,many,TGTGCCAGCAGCCCCCGGGCCCCAAGGACCCAGTACTTC,CASSPRAPRTQYF
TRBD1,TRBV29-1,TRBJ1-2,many,TGCAGCGCCGAACCGGGACAGGGGTATGGCTACACCTTC,CSAEPGQGYGYTF
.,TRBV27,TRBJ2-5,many,TGTGCCAGCAGTCTCTCGGCGGCCAGCCAAGAGACCCAGTACTTC,CASSLSAASQETQYF
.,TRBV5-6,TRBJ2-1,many,TGTGCCAGCGGGCGCGTGGGGAGCTCCTACAATGAGCAGTTCTTC,CASGRVGSSYNEQFF
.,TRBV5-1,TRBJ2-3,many,TGCGCCAGCGTAGGAGGGAGCACAGATACGCAGTATTTT,CASVGGSTDTQYF
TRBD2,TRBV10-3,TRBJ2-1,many,TGTGCCATGAGCGGGGCGCGGAACAATGAGCAGTTCTTC,CAMSGARNNEQFF
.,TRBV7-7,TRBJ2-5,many,TGTGCTAGCAGCTTATTAGCAGAGGGGACCCAGTACTTC,CASSLLAEGTQYF
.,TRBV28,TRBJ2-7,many,TGTGCCAGCAGTTTCCTCCCCCAGGCGCAGTACTTC,CASSFLPQAQYF
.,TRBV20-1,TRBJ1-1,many,TGCAGTGCTCCCGCCCGTGTTCCTAAAACTGAAGCTTTCTTT,CSAPARVPKTEAFF
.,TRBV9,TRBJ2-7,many,TGTGCCAGCAGCCCTTCACCCGCGCGGAGCTACGAGCAGTACTTC,CASSPSPARSYEQYF
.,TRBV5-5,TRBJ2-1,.,TGTGCCAGCAGGGCGGTAGGGGGGGGGGTTAATGAGCAGTTCTTC,CASRAVGGGVNEQFF
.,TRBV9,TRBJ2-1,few,TGTGCCAGCAGCGCCGGGAGCTACAATGAGCAGTTCTTC,CASSAGSYNEQFF
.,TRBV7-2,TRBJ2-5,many,TGTGCCAGCAGCTTAGCGCTGCAGGGAGCAGAGACCCAGTACTTC,CASSLALQGAETQYF
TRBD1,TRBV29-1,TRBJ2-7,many,TGCAGCGTTGAAGGGTGGAGGGGGACAGGGGGCGAAGAGCAGTACTTC,CSVEGWRGTGGEEQYF
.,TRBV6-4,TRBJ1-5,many,TGTGCCAGCAGTACCGCGGCGGGCGATCAGCCCCAGCATTTT,CASSTAAGDQPQHF
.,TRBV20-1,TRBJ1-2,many,TGCAGAGCCTCCGGGGTCGGAGAGGGCTACACCTTC,CRASGVGEGYTF